This T cell receptor (beta chain) originates from a study of cytomegalovirus exposure and HLA in healthy donors. The PCR employed 60 Vbeta primers together with 13 Jbeta primers. Original processing notes: There were 80 million to 95 million unique TCR beta chains by a later count, and around 10 million of them were shared. The table came from immunoSEQ multiplex PCR; TCRdb's copy has only in-frame clones and leaves some out. D and trimming come from the DNA, and the V and J calls and clone size come from that table. Of 80,000 to 95,000 clones listed, about two thirds were seen once; the top ten hold roughly 16%. Study-level findings and limits: It was approximately 170 TCR beta chains that were listed as cytomegalovirus-associated. Across donors, presence/absence analyses took sequencing depth to be roughly uniform.

In germline, CDR1 is MNHNY, CDR2 SVGAGI (reference sequence). This CDR3 is 13 amino acids long. Trimming removed 0 bases at V and 6 bases at J, with 6 bases between. A remark on this clone: The antigen remains unidentified.

The sequenced material came from PBMCs. The rearrangement joins TRBV6-6 to TRBJ1-5, with D unclear. This clonotype was sampled from a woman aged 45-59 years in good health and CMV-seropositive. The chain's CDR3 is CASSYSSVQPQHF. The CDR3 nucleotides read TGTGCCAGCAGTTACTCCTCAGTTCAGCCCCAGCATTTT.